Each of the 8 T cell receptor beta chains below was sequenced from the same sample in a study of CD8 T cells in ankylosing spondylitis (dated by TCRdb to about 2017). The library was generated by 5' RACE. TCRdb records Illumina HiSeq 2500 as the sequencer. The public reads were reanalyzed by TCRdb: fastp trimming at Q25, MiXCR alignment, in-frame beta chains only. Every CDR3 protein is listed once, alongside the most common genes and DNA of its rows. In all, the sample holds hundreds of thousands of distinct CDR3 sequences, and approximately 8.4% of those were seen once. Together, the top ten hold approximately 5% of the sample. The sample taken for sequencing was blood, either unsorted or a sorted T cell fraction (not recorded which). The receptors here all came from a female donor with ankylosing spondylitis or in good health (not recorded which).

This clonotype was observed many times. The CDR3 is CASSLGGNVEPQHF. The CDR3, as DNA: TGTGCCAGCAGTTTGGGAGGGAATGTTGAGCCCCAGCATTTT. The chain links TRBV6-5 to TRBJ1-5; D is undetermined. CDR1 and CDR2 from the germline V gene are MNHEY and SVGAGI. The CDR3 loop spans 14 amino acids. Between the trimmed V and J ends, which lost 4 bases and 8 bases, there was a span of 15 bases.

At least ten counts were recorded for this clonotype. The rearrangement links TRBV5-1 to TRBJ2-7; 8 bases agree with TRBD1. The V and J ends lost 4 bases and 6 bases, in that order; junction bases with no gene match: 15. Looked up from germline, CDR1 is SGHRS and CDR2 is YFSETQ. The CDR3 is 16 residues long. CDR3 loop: CASSLRSDRETVEQYF. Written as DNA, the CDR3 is TGCGCCAGCAGCCTGCGGTCGGACAGGGAGACGGTCGAGCAGTACTTC.

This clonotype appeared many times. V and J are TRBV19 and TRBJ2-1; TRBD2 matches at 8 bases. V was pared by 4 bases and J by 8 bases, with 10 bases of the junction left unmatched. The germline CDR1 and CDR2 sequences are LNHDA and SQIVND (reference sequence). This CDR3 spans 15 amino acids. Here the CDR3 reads CASSTLAGLTDEQFF. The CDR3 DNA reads TGTGCCAGTAGTACCTTAGCGGGACTCACAGATGAGCAGTTCTTC. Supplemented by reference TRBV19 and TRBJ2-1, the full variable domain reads DGGITQSPKYLFRKEGQNVTLSCEQNLNHDAMYWYRQDPGQGLRLIYYSQIVNDFQKGDIAEGYSVSREKKESFPLTVTSAQKNPTAFYLCASSTLAGLTDEQFFGPGTRLTVL.

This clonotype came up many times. In DNA, the CDR3 is TGCGCCAGCAGTGAGTTTGGCGGAACCACAGATACGCAGTATTTT. It is translated as CASSEFGGTTDTQYF. The chain joins TRBV10-1 to TRBJ2-3; D is ambiguous. Germline-derived CDR1 and CDR2 are WNHNN and SYGVQD (reference sequence). The ends were cut back, 1 base at V and 2 bases at J, with 10 bases in the middle. This CDR3 has 15 amino acids.

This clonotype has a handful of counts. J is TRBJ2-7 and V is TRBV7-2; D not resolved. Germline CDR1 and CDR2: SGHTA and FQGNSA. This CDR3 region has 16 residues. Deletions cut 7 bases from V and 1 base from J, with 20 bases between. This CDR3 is CASTPIGQLGSYEQYF. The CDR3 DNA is TGTGCCAGCACCCCTATCGGGCAGTTGGGGTCCTACGAGCAGTACTTC.

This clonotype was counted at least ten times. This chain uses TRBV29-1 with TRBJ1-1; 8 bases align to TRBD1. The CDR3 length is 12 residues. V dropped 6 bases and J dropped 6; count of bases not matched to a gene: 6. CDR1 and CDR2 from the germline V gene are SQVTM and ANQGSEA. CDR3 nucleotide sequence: TGCAGCGTGAATACAGGGGGAGCTGAAGCTTTCTTT. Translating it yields CSVNTGGAEAFF.

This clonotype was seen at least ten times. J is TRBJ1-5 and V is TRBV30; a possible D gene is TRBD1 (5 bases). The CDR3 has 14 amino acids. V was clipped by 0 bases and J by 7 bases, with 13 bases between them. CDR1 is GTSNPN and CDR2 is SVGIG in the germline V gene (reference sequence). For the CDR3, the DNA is TGTGCCTGGAGTGTAGACAGTCTGTTGCAGCCCCAGCATTTT. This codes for CAWSVDSLLQPQHF.

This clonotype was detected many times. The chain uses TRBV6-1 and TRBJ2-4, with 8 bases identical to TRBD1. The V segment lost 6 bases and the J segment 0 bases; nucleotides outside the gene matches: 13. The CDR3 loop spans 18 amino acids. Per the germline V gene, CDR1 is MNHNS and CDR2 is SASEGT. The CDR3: CASRSGTGSLLAKNIQYF. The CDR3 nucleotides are TGTGCCAGCAGATCCGGGACAGGATCCCTTCTAGCCAAAAACATTCAGTACTTC.